The entry that follows covers one T cell receptor beta chain sequence. Sequencing was performed with immunoSEQ multiplex PCR; in TCRdb, only in-frame clones are kept and a portion is missing. The sample lists 55,000 to 80,000 clones; roughly nine tenths were seen once. This record belongs to a study of T cell clones after liver transplantation. Sequences were derived from CD4+ T cells from blood, sampled before liver transplant. This receptor was identified in a human donor who received a liver transplant.

The CDR3 spells CSVEKSGQGATAYEQYF. For the CDR3, the DNA is TGCAGCGTTGAAAAGTCGGGACAGGGGGCAACAGCCTACGAGCAGTACTTC. This rearrangement joins TRBV29-1 to TRBJ2-7, with 12 positions matching TRBD1. The V gene's germline CDR1 is SQVTM and CDR2 ANQGSEA. The V gene end was trimmed by 2 bases and the J gene end by 2 bases; junction bases not matched to a gene: 10. The CDR3 is made up of 17 amino acids.